A single sample is the source of the 24 T cell receptor beta chains below, sequenced in a study of cytomegalovirus exposure and HLA in healthy donors. Researchers ran the PCR with 60 Vbeta and 13 Jbeta primers. Profiling relied on immunoSEQ multiplex PCR, and the TCRdb table lists in-frame clones only, not all of them. This sample has about 150,000 clones, with about 80% found just once. The sample taken for sequencing was PBMCs. All receptors come from a woman aged 40 to 49 in good health and CMV-seronegative.

The chain uses TRBV19 and TRBJ1-2; D uncertain. The V and J ends lost 7 bases and 5 bases respectively, with 11 bases between them. Per germline, CDR1 LNHDA and CDR2 SQIVND (reference sequence). The CDR3 has 12 residues. For the CDR3, the DNA is TGTGCCAGTACTGGGCCCTTGTATGGCTACACCTTC. It yields the protein CASTGPLYGYTF.

V gene TRBV5-1 combines with J gene TRBJ1-1; 9 bases match TRBD1. Germline V gene data show CDR1 as SGHRS and CDR2 as YFSETQ. The CDR3 runs to 18 residues. The V and J ends lost 6 bases and 5 bases, in that order; junction bases with no gene match: 20. CDR3 DNA sequence: TGCGCCAGCAACCCGAGGTGGGGACAGGGAGGTGGGAGAACTGAAGCTTTCTTT. Its translation is CASNPRWGQGGGRTEAFF.

The gene calls are TRBV5-1 and TRBJ2-1, with D uncertain. The V and J ends lost 5 bases and 8 bases respectively, with 11 bases between them. This CDR3 has 12 amino acids. CDR1 is SGHRS and CDR2 is YFSETQ in the germline V gene. CDR3 sequence (DNA): TGCGCCAGCAGGTGGGCGTTGGATGAGCAGTTCTTC. This gives the protein CASRWALDEQFF.

This clone was detected only a few times. The CDR3 bases are TGCGCCAGCAGCTTGGAATTGGGACTAGGTTCAGATACGCAGTATTTT. Translating gives CASSLELGLGSDTQYF. The chain joins TRBV5-1 to TRBJ2-3, with TRBD2 matching over 8 bases. The CDR3 runs 16 residues. The germline V gene has CDR1 SGHRS and CDR2 YFSETQ. With 0 bases clipped from V and 4 bases from J, the junction kept 7 bases outside the gene matches.

CDR3 coding DNA: TGTGCCAGCGGTCTAGGTCTGCCCGAGCAGTACTTC. Its translation: CASGLGLPEQYF. This chain connects TRBV2 to TRBJ2-7, with D hard to call. V gave up 8 bases and J gave up 6 bases, with 14 bases separating them. This CDR3 comprises 12 residues. Germline lookup yields CDR1 SNHLY and CDR2 FYNNEI.

The chain recombines TRBV27 with TRBJ2-5; 7 positions agree with TRBD1. The CDR3 is 14 residues long. Trimming cost V 3 bases and J 11 bases; bases outside gene matches: 12. CDR1 and CDR2 from the germline V gene are MNHEY and SMNVEV (reference sequence). CDR3: CASSLGRGQREQYF. The DNA for the CDR3 is TGTGCCAGCAGTTTGGGTAGGGGGCAAAGGGAGCAGTACTTC.

This clone is a singleton in its sample. This chain links TRBV6-6 with TRBJ2-2, with 8 bases that match TRBD2. Germline CDR1 and CDR2: MNHNY and SVGAGI (reference sequence). V lost 2 bases to trimming and J lost 1 base; unmatched junction nucleotides: 3. The CDR3 totals 16 residues. As DNA, the CDR3 is TGTGCCAGCAGTTACGGACTAGCAATGAACACCGGGGAGCTGTTTTTT. Its translation is CASSYGLAMNTGELFF.

The chain uses TRBV5-1 and TRBJ2-2; D remains ambiguous. Trimming shortened V by 4 bases and J by 1 base, and 17 bases separated the two germline ends. Germline V gene data show CDR1 as SGHRS and CDR2 as YFSETQ. The CDR3 has 17 residues. DNA of the CDR3: TGCGCCAGCAGCCCCCGGCCGCAGGCGCTGAACACCGGGGAGCTGTTTTTT. It specifies CASSPRPQALNTGELFF.

This clone was observed a few times. This chain uses TRBV6-5 with TRBJ1-1; D might be TRBD1 (6 bases). CDR1 is MNHEY and CDR2 is SVGAGI in the germline V gene. This CDR3 is 15 amino acids long. Trimming removed 0 bases from V and 4 bases from J, with 12 bases in between. The CDR3 region is CASSYSGAGPTEAFF. For the CDR3, the DNA is TGTGCCAGCAGTTACTCGGGGGCAGGCCCCACTGAAGCTTTCTTT.

This chain connects TRBV10-3 to TRBJ1-5; TRBD1 might be the D (6 bases). The CDR3 is made up of 15 amino acids. Trimming removed 0 bases from V and 6 bases from J, with 12 bases in between. CDR1 ENHRY and CDR2 SYGVKD come from the germline V gene. The CDR3 loop reads CAISESRQGLQPQHF. Written as DNA, the CDR3 is TGTGCCATCAGTGAGTCTCGGCAGGGGCTTCAGCCCCAGCATTTT.

The V gene is TRBV28, the J gene TRBJ2-2; 8 nucleotides match TRBD1. V dropped 7 bases and J dropped 0; count of bases not matched to a gene: 1. Germline CDR1 reads MDHEN; CDR2 reads SYDVKM. This CDR3 is 14 amino acids long. The CDR3 coding sequence is TGTGCCAGCACACAGGGGGCGAACACCGGGGAGCTGTTTTTT. It translates to CASTQGANTGELFF.

This clone appeared a few times. This rearrangement joins TRBV5-1 to TRBJ2-5, with 7 bases that match TRBD1. Germline values: CDR1 SGHRS, CDR2 YFSETQ. Trimming at V came to 4 bases and at J to 4 bases, leaving 10 bases not matched to a gene. The CDR3 runs 15 residues. The CDR3 loop is CASSGLDREGETQYF. CDR3 bases: TGCGCCAGCAGCGGGCTAGACAGGGAAGGAGAGACCCAGTACTTC.

V is TRBV2 and J is TRBJ1-1; D is unresolved. The CDR3 has 14 residues. Germline lookup yields CDR1 SNHLY and CDR2 FYNNEI. Deletions cut 3 bases from V and 1 base from J, with 9 bases between. DNA for the CDR3: TGTGCCAGCAGTGAGACTGTTACGAACACTGAAGCTTTCTTT. Translated, it gives CASSETVTNTEAFF.

The V gene is TRBV19, the J gene TRBJ2-1, with 8 bases lining up with TRBD1. This CDR3 contains 15 residues. CDR1 is LNHDA and CDR2 is SQIVND in the germline V gene (reference sequence). The ends lost 6 bases at V and 6 bases at J; junction bases unmatched: 10. The CDR3 DNA follows: TGTGCCAGTAGCCACGGGCAGGGGGCGCCCAATGAGCAGTTCTTC. This encodes CASSHGQGAPNEQFF.

The genes are TRBV6-5 and TRBJ2-7; 9 bases agree with TRBD1. The CDR3 sequence is 15 residues long. Looked up from germline, CDR1 is MNHEY and CDR2 is SVGAGI. J lost 5 bases, V lost 2 bases, and 7 bases had no gene match. CDR3 region: CASSYGGTGSHEQYF. DNA for the CDR3: TGTGCCAGCAGTTACGGAGGGACAGGGAGTCACGAGCAGTACTTC.

The chain combines TRBV6-1 with TRBJ1-1, with 7 bases matching TRBD1. Germline CDR1 and CDR2: MNHNS and SASEGT. The trim removed 3 bases at V and 2 bases at J, leaving 6 bases unmatched. The CDR3 length is 15 residues. Here the CDR3 reads CASSEWDSFNTEAFF. The CDR3 nucleotides are TGTGCCAGCAGTGAGTGGGACAGCTTTAACACTGAAGCTTTCTTT.

The chain couples TRBV2 to TRBJ1-5; 8 bases line up with TRBD1. This CDR3 spans 14 amino acids. The trim removed 5 bases at V and 5 bases at J, leaving 5 bases unmatched. Germline CDR1 reads SNHLY; CDR2 reads FYNNEI. The CDR3 loop is CASSIDRGYQPQHF. The CDR3 DNA follows: TGTGCCAGCAGTATAGACAGGGGATATCAGCCCCAGCATTTT. The complete variable domain, with remaining parts taken from reference TRBV2 and TRBJ1-5, reads EPEVTQTPSHQVTQMGQEVILRCVPISNHLYFYWYRQILGQKVEFLVSFYNNEISEKSEIFDDQFSVERPDGSNFTLKIRSTKLEDSAMYFCASSIDRGYQPQHFGDGTRLSIL.

The chain joins TRBV2 to TRBJ2-7; 7 bases align to TRBD1. This CDR3 region has 10 residues. Germline CDR1 is SNHLY and CDR2 is FYNNEI. V was clipped by 6 bases and J by 10 bases; unmatched bases: 3. The CDR3 here is CASRGGSQYF. CDR3 DNA sequence: TGTGCCAGCAGAGGGGGCAGCCAGTACTTC. The complete variable domain, with remaining parts taken from reference TRBV2 and TRBJ2-7, reads EPEVTQTPSHQVTQMGQEVILRCVPISNHLYFYWYRQILGQKVEFLVSFYNNEISEKSEIFDDQFSVERPDGSNFTLKIRSTKLEDSAMYFCASRGGSQYFGPGTRLTVT.

The gene calls are TRBV5-4 and TRBJ2-7; 11 nucleotides line up with TRBD2. V lost 0 bases, J lost 7 bases, and 9 bases stayed unmatched. The CDR3 contains 16 residues. From germline, CDR1 is SGHNT and CDR2 YYREEE (reference sequence). The CDR3 DNA sequence: TGTGCCAGCAGCTTGGTGGCTAGCGGGAGGACCCTAGAGCAGTACTTC. It translates to CASSLVASGRTLEQYF.

The chain combines TRBV5-1 with TRBJ2-3; 7 bases map to TRBD1. The CDR3 consists of 14 residues. Trimming at V came to 4 bases and at J to 2 bases, leaving 4 bases not matched to a gene. CDR1 SGHRS and CDR2 YFSETQ come from the germline V gene. In DNA form, the CDR3 reads TGCGCCAGCAGCGAGGGACAGTCCACAGATACGCAGTATTTT. The encoded protein is CASSEGQSTDTQYF.

The chain couples TRBV5-1 to TRBJ2-7; D uncertain. V was pared by 4 bases and J by 6 bases, with 8 bases between. Germline CDR1 reads SGHRS; CDR2 reads YFSETQ. There are 11 residues in the CDR3. The CDR3 is CASSTQREQYF. CDR3 in DNA: TGCGCCAGCAGCACCCAGCGCGAGCAGTACTTC.

CDR3 in DNA: TGTGCCTGCCGCGCCGGGACTAGCGTATCTTTGAGCACAGATACGCAGTATTTT. This gives the protein CACRAGTSVSLSTDTQYF. The rearrangement uses TRBV30 and TRBJ2-3; 10 bases are a match to TRBD2. The CDR3 has 18 amino acids. Germline lookup yields CDR1 GTSNPN and CDR2 SVGIG (reference sequence). The J segment lost 0 bases and the V segment lost 6 bases, leaving 15 bases of the junction unmatched.

This clone was counted a few times. The V gene is TRBV18, the J gene TRBJ2-7, with a possible D match to TRBD1 (6 bases). The CDR3 has 14 residues. Trimming removed 1 base at V and 6 bases at J, with 13 bases between. CDR1 and CDR2 (germline): KGHSH, LQKENI. CDR3 region: CASSPLGADGEQYF. CDR3 nucleotides: TGTGCCAGCTCACCACTGGGGGCCGACGGCGAGCAGTACTTC.

In this sample, this clone turned up a few times. One junction end does not reproduce the germline sequence, and a read error may be involved. This chain joins TRBV7-7 and TRBJ2-3, with 12 bases matching TRBD2. Per the germline V gene, CDR1 is SSHAT and CDR2 is FNYEAQ (reference sequence). The CDR3 extends over 16 amino acids. CDR3 amino acids: CASSLGASGRVDTQYF. The CDR3 nucleotides read TGTGCTAGCAGCCTGGGCGCTAGCGGGAGGGTAGATACGCAGTATTTT.